This T cell receptor beta chain was obtained from a study of OX40 agonist ivuxolimab in advanced cancers. Broader study findings: People who partly responded at 0.1-3.0 mg/kg had some of the least clonal expansion seen. Dosing at 0.1 to 3.0 mg/kg was accompanied by clonal expansion of CD4+ and CD8+ blood T cells by week 6.

Systemic immunosuppression or autoimmune disease history was grounds to exclude patients. CDR3 size: 14 residues. Looked up from germline, CDR1 is MGHDK and CDR2 is SYGVNS. Trimming pared 4 bases from V and 0 bases from J, leaving 7 bases between. Measured with immunoSEQ multiplex PCR; TCRdb has only the in-frame clones, and not every one. The data hold tens of thousands of clones, with approximately 95% observed a single time. On this clone: The target antigen is unknown.

The material sequenced was CD4+ or CD8+ T cells sorted from blood, taken in a trial of the OX40 agonist ivuxolimab. V gene TRBV25-1 combines with J gene TRBJ2-1; TRBD1 is a possible D gene (5 bases). This receptor was identified in an adult with an advanced solid tumor such as melanoma, head and neck, liver or kidney cancer. In nucleotides, the CDR3 is TGTGCCAGCAGTGGCAGGGACTCCTACAATGAGCAGTTCTTC. Protein sequence: CASSGRDSYNEQFF.